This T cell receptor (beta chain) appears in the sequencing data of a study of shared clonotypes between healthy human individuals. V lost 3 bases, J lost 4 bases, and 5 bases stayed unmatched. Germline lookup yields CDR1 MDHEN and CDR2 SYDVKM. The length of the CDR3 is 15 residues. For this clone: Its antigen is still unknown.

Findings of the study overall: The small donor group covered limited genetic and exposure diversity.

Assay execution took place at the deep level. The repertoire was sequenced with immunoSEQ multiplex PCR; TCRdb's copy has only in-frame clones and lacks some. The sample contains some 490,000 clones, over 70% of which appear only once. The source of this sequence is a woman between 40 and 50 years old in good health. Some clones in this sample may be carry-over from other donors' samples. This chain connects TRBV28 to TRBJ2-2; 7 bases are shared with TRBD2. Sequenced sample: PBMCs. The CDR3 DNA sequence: TGTGCCAGCAGTTTGGCGGGAGCGGGCACCGGGGAGCTGTTTTTT. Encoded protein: CASSLAGAGTGELFF.